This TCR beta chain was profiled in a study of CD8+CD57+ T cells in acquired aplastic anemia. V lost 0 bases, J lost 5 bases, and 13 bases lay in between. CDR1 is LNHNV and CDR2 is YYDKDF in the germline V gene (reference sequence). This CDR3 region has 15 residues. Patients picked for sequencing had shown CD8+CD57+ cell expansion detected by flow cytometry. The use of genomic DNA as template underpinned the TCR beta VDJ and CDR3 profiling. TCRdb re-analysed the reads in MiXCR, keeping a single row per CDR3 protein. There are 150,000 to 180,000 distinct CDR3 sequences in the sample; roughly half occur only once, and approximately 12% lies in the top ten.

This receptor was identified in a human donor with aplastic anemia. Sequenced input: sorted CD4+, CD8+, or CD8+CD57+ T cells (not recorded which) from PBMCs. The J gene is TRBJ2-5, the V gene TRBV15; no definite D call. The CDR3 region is CATSRDGGSVETQYF. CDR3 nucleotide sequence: TGTGCCACCAGCAGAGACGGTGGAAGCGTGGAGACCCAGTACTTC.